This entry lists 8 T cell receptor beta chains sequenced from one sample in a study of blood T cell repertoires in COVID-19 (dated by TCRdb to about 2020). Libraries were built with the immunoSEQ multiplex PCR assay. TCRdb obtained this table from immuneACCESS and retained in-frame rearrangements with V and J assigned. These tables miss some clones; where compared with another copy, unresolved V genes account for less than half of the shortfall, and the remainder is unexplained. The sample table contains roughly 90,000 clones; only one count was recorded for roughly 86% of them. The biggest ten clones account for about 25% of the sample. Source material: peripheral blood. The receptors shown here come from a human donor in a cohort sampled during active COVID-19.

The genes are TRBV7-2 and TRBJ1-3; D not certain. The CDR3 runs 15 residues. The germline V and J ends were trimmed by 1 base and 0 bases, with 7 bases remaining between them. The germline V gene has CDR1 SGHTA and CDR2 FQGNSA. CDR3 sequence: CASSLVLSSGNTIYF. DNA of the CDR3: TGTGCCAGCAGCTTAGTCCTCAGCTCTGGAAACACCATATATTTT.

V gene TRBV18 combines with J gene TRBJ2-5; 9 bases align to TRBD1. The CDR3 length is 16 residues. V was pared by 1 base and J by 5 bases, with 8 bases of the junction left unmatched. Germline V gene data show CDR1 as KGHSH and CDR2 as LQKENI. The CDR3 DNA sequence: TGTGCCAGCTCACCACGTACCGGGACAGGGTGGGAGACCCAGTACTTC. Amino acid sequence: CASSPRTGTGWETQYF.

The chain recombines TRBV20-1 with TRBJ2-7; D is perhaps TRBD2 (7 bases). This CDR3 is built from 15 residues. Trimming removed 3 bases at V and 6 bases at J, with 21 bases between. Germline V lookup: CDR1 DFQATT, CDR2 SNEGSKA (reference sequence). For the CDR3, the DNA is TGCAGTGCTAGTCCACCCCGGGACGGGGGGCGCGAGCAGTACTTC. Encoded protein: CSASPPRDGGREQYF.

This clone was detected only a few times. CDR3 region: CATSTTPMGRDQPQHF. The CDR3 DNA follows: TGTGCCACCTCAACGACCCCCATGGGGCGCGATCAGCCCCAGCATTTT. The chain joins TRBV15 to TRBJ1-5; tentative D call: TRBD1 (5 bases). Germline CDR1 LNHNV, CDR2 YYDKDF (reference sequence). The CDR3 is 16 amino acids. V lost 8 bases, J lost 5 bases, and 22 bases lay in between. Based on the CDR3 plus reference TRBV15 and TRBJ1-5, the full variable domain is DAMVIQNPRYQVTQFGKPVTLSCSQTLNHNVMYWYQQKSSQAPKLLFHYYDKDFNNEADTPDNFQSRRPNTSFCFLDIRSPGLGDTAMYLCATSTTPMGRDQPQHFGDGTRLSIL.

The chain carries TRBV19 and TRBJ2-2, with 10 bases aligning to TRBD2. The CDR3 consists of 20 residues. CDR1 and CDR2 from the germline V gene are LNHDA and SQIVND (reference sequence). Germline trimming cut 0 bases from V and 1 base from J; bases unmatched to any gene: 11. CDR3 sequence: CASSIEARRPSGRNTGELFF. CDR3 nucleotide sequence: TGTGCCAGTAGTATAGAAGCCCGTCGACCTAGCGGGAGGAACACCGGGGAGCTGTTTTTT.

The chain employs TRBV19 and TRBJ1-1; TRBD1 matches at 8 bases. The germline gives CDR1 LNHDA, CDR2 SQIVND (reference sequence). Losses at the gene ends were 3 bases for V and 3 bases for J; bases not matched to a gene: 6. The CDR3 has 15 amino acids. The CDR3 here is CASSMYRGKDTEAFF. CDR3 DNA: TGTGCCAGTAGTATGTACAGGGGGAAGGACACTGAAGCTTTCTTT. Full variable domain (remainder filled in from reference TRBV19 and TRBJ1-1): DGGITQSPKYLFRKEGQNVTLSCEQNLNHDAMYWYRQDPGQGLRLIYYSQIVNDFQKGDIAEGYSVSREKKESFPLTVTSAQKNPTAFYLCASSMYRGKDTEAFFGQGTRLTVV.

The chain recombines TRBV14 with TRBJ2-1; unclear D gene. Germline V gene lookup returns CDR1 SGHDN and CDR2 FVKESK. The CDR3 spans 13 residues. Trimming cost V 2 bases and J 3 bases, with 5 bases left between them. The CDR3 nucleotides read TGTGCCAGCAGCCAAACTGTCTACAATGAGCAGTTCTTC. It yields the protein CASSQTVYNEQFF.

Comments on this clone: The sample has other DNA sequences that encode this CDR3 too. The chain carries TRBV18 and TRBJ2-1; 7 nucleotides align to TRBD2. The germline V gene has CDR1 KGHSH and CDR2 LQKENI. V shed 3 bases and J 0 bases; nucleotides not matched to a gene: 2. CDR3 length: 15 amino acids. This CDR3 is CASSPGGSSYNEQFF. CDR3 DNA sequence: TGTGCCAGCTCACCGGGAGGGAGCTCCTACAATGAGCAGTTCTTC.